This TCR beta chain was observed in a study of T cells after yellow fever vaccination. TCRdb re-derived calls from the 5' RACE reads in MiXCR, one entry per CDR3 protein. Altogether about 240,000 distinct CDR3 sequences are present, roughly 3.5% being singletons, with the ten largest covering 15% to 20%. The CDR3 has 15 residues. Unmatched junction bases numbered 7, after V lost 1 base and J lost 9 bases. CDR1 is MGHRA, CDR2 YSYEKL, per germline. The specimen was PBMCs, collected 15 days after the yellow fever booster vaccination. V usage is TRBV4-1 and J usage is TRBJ2-5; TRBD1 agrees at 11 bases. This TCR was sampled from a young man who received the YFV17D yellow fever vaccine. The CDR3, as DNA: TGCGCCAGCAGCCAAGTCTGGGGACAGGGGGTACCCCAGTACTTC. Protein sequence: CASSQVWGQGVPQYF.